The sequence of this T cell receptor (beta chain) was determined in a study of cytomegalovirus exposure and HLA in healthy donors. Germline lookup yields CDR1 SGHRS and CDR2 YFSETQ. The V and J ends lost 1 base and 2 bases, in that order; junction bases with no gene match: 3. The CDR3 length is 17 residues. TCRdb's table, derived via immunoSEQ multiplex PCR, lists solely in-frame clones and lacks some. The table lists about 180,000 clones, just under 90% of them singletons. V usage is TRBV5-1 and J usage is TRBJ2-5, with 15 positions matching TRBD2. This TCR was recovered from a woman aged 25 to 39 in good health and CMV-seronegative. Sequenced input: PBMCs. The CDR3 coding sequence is TGCGCCAGCAGCTTGTCCGGGACTAGCGGGGGGCAAGAGACCCAGTACTTC. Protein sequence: CASSLSGTSGGQETQYF.